The 10 T cell receptor beta chains reported below all come from one sample, sequenced in a study of T cell repertoires in cytomegalovirus infection. One entry per CDR3 protein, called by TCRdb with MiXCR from the reads. The repertoire holds some 110,000 distinct CDR3 sequences, with approximately 30% as singletons. No antigen is known for these receptors. The specimen was CD8+ T cells from cultured PBMCs, collected from culture after CMV antigen stimulation. These receptors all stem from a human donor in good health (CMV status not recorded). Some clones in this sample may be carry-over from other donors' samples.

The chain links TRBV11-1 to TRBJ1-2; perhaps TRBD1 as D (6 bases). V was clipped by 4 bases and J by 1 base, with 16 bases between them. Germline CDR1 SGHAT, CDR2 FQDESV (reference sequence). This CDR3 region has 16 residues. In nucleotides, the CDR3 is TGTGCCAGCAGCTCGCCCGGTGGCAGGGGTAACTATGGCTACACCTTC. The encoded protein is CASSSPGGRGNYGYTF.

The chain is built from TRBV6-6 and TRBJ1-1, with 10 nucleotides matching TRBD1. The CDR3 extends over 15 amino acids. The V gene's germline CDR1 is MNHNY and CDR2 SVGAGI (reference sequence). After removal of 5 bases from V and 2 bases from J, the junction contained 5 bases not matched to a gene. CDR3 sequence: CASSGGTGANTEAFF. The CDR3 DNA follows: TGTGCCAGCAGTGGGGGGACAGGGGCTAACACTGAAGCTTTCTTT.

This chain uses TRBV20-1 with TRBJ2-5; no clear D gene. V lost 6 bases and J lost 0, with 8 bases in between. Germline V gene sequence: CDR1 DFQATT, CDR2 SNEGSKA (reference sequence). This CDR3 contains 12 residues. The CDR3 protein is CSAERNQETQYF. CDR3 nucleotides: TGCAGTGCCGAGAGAAACCAAGAGACCCAGTACTTC.

The rearrangement links TRBV7-2 to TRBJ1-2; D gene ambiguous. Per germline, CDR1 SGHTA and CDR2 FQGNSA. Trimming cost V 1 base and J 0 bases, with 21 bases left between them. The CDR3 covers 19 residues. The CDR3 protein is CASSLDFSLAPATNYGYTF. DNA of the CDR3: TGTGCCAGCAGCTTAGATTTTTCTCTTGCACCGGCCACTAACTATGGCTACACCTTC.

This clonotype has more than one count but fewer than ten. V and J are TRBV28 and TRBJ2-7, with 9 bases matching TRBD2. There are 16 residues in the CDR3. Per the germline V gene, CDR1 is MDHEN and CDR2 is SYDVKM. V was pared by 5 bases and J by 0 bases, with 8 bases of the junction left unmatched. CDR3 nucleotide sequence: TGTGCCAGCAGTCCCTTTAGCGGGGGTAGCTCCTACGAGCAGTACTTC. Translating gives CASSPFSGGSSYEQYF.

The chain has TRBV12-3 or TRBV12-4 and TRBJ1-1, with D tentatively TRBD1 (6 bases). Trimming pared 5 bases from V and 10 bases from J, leaving 20 bases between. This CDR3 is built from 14 residues. In DNA, the CDR3 is TGTGCCAGCAGTGAACCGACAGGTCTGGGGGGAGCTTTCTTT. Encoded protein: CASSEPTGLGGAFF.

J is TRBJ2-2 and V is TRBV11-2; D remains ambiguous. V lost 5 bases and J 1 base, leaving 11 bases between the germline ends. CDR1 SGHAT and CDR2 FQNNGV come from the germline V gene. The CDR3 covers 15 residues. The CDR3 is CASSQNTRNTGELFF. CDR3 nucleotide sequence: TGTGCCAGCAGCCAGAATACACGGAACACCGGGGAGCTGTTTTTT.

This clonotype was counted a few times. The chain carries TRBV6-5 and TRBJ1-2; a possible D gene is TRBD1 (6 bases). The CDR3 has 13 amino acids. V was trimmed by 2 bases and J by 8 bases, leaving 12 bases between them. CDR1 and CDR2 from the germline V gene are MNHEY and SVGAGI. CDR3 DNA sequence: TGTGCCAGCAGTTACGTCGGGGGCGAGGGCTACACCTTC. It is translated as CASSYVGGEGYTF.

This clonotype has only a few counts. A read error may produce the germline difference seen at one junction end. The CDR3 DNA reads as TGTGCCAGCAGCCACGGGTACCCTGGCTCCGACGAGCAGTACTTC. Residues: CASSHGYPGSDEQYF. The J gene is TRBJ2-7, the V gene TRBV6-1; D ambiguous. CDR1 is MNHNS and CDR2 is SASEGT in the germline V gene. The CDR3 totals 15 residues.

J is TRBJ1-1 and V is TRBV2; D may be TRBD1 (5 bases). The CDR3 has 13 amino acids. The germline V and J ends were trimmed by 2 bases and 9 bases, with 13 bases remaining between them. Germline values: CDR1 SNHLY, CDR2 FYNNEI. This CDR3 is CASSEWGEVKAFF. The CDR3 DNA reads TGTGCCAGCAGTGAATGGGGCGAGGTGAAAGCTTTCTTT.